This entry is about one T cell receptor (beta chain). Its antigen specificity is not known. There are no base qualities to consult, and no much larger clone falls within one base. The immunoSEQ Assay, a bias-controlled multiplex PCR, was used to amplify TCRbeta CDR3 regions from genomic DNA. As for the original processing: The number of nucleated cells in each sample was estimated from the amplification of reference gene primers within the assay. To quantify the absolute abundance of each unique TCRbeta CDR3 rearrangement, sequence reads were collapsed and filtered. Productive Simpson clonality was computed per sample as the square root of Simpson's diversity index over productive rearrangements. This immuneACCESS table, as held by TCRdb, lists in-frame sequences with V and J called but not all clones. Of the missing ones, under half trace to an unresolved V gene in checked studies; the others have no known cause. The DNA was the basis for D and trimming; V, J and clone size are from that table. The sample contains about 130,000 clones, about 74% of them found a single time. 6% of the sample is taken by the ten largest.

The CDR3 sequence holds 11 residues, the cysteine and phenylalanine included. Only the CDR3 region is kept as DNA, spanning 33 bases read in frame from base 1. Via the germline V gene (reference sequence), CDR1 is LNHDA and CDR2 SQIVND. V is shortened by 4 bases, J by 5 bases, and the region joining them spans 4 bases. The data derive from a study of blood T cell repertoires in COVID-19 (dated by TCRdb to the early 2020s). A note on the overall study: Samples covering the acute and convalescent phases of COVID-19 were provided by collaborators in the United States, Italy and Spain. The material from the prospective study consisted of cDNA or gDNA derived from T cells, B-cell-depleted T cells, or PBMCs. Subjects who had been exposed to COVID-19, were actively infected with it, or had recovered from it provided the deeply sampled blood TCRbeta repertoires that made up the dataset. A freely available public database, intended as a resource for researchers studying the immune response to SARS-CoV-2, is where the repertoires were released. Samples came from the ongoing ImmuneRACE study (first 160 participants) plus 1,254 subjects from 6 global collaborators. The sample metadata nearly always contained a de-identified subject ID, COVID-19 status, age in years and sex. HLA class I and class II types, where available, came from metadata supplied by the sample provider rather than from assay-based typing.

Findings and caveats that apply to the study as a whole: How much clinical and demographic metadata was included differed by source and by participant, and the metadata was provided uncurated.

One collaborating source in Seattle enrolled patients while the patients were actively infected and followed the patients over time throughout the course of disease. Whole blood was collected in K2EDTA tubes by collaborating institutions according to the institutions' own protocols. For TCRbeta analysis, collaborators shipped samples as frozen whole blood, isolated PBMCs, or DNA extracted from either of those sample types. The sample consisted of peripheral blood. The clonotype was recovered from a man older than 75 with COVID-19, enrolled during active disease. The rearranged segments are TRBV19 and TRBJ2-3, with the D gene not clear enough to name. The sequenced DNA: TGTGCCAGTAGTAGACTAGATACGCAGTATTTT. Its amino acids are CASSRLDTQYF. This CDR3, with the reference TRBV19 and TRBJ2-3 proteins standing in past its ends, gives the full variable domain DGGITQSPKYLFRKEGQNVTLSCEQNLNHDAMYWYRQDPGQGLRLIYYSQIVNDFQKGDIAEGYSVSREKKESFPLTVTSAQKNPTAFYLCASSRLDTQYFGPGTRLTVL.